A selection of T cell receptor beta chains follows, all from one sample in a study of cytomegalovirus exposure and HLA in healthy donors. Sequenced by immunoSEQ multiplex PCR; TCRdb stores in-frame clones only, minus some. Among approximately 170,000 clones listed, over 60% were seen once. Sequencing was carried out using PBMCs. Receptor source: a female donor in good health and CMV-seronegative. Each CDR3 is given without its conserved first and last residue. D genes are given only for firm matches.

>TRBD1|TRBJ2-7|TRBV5-1|13
ASSLSDRVSSEQY
>NA|TRBJ2-3|TRBV28|10
ASSRNRPPQY
>TRBD1|TRBJ2-5|TRBV4-3|13
ASSQADRAQETQY
>TRBD1|TRBJ2-2|TRBV5-1|13
ASTGQGPNTGELF
>TRBD1|TRBJ1-5|TRBV19|17
ASSISPGQGAFSNQPQH
>TRBD1|TRBJ1-2|TRBV6-5|11
ASTRDRVYGYT
>NA|TRBJ1-4|TRBV5-1|12
ASGQTGNNEKLF
>NA|TRBJ1-3|TRBV28|9
ASRVHYTIY
>TRBD2|TRBJ2-1|TRBV19|13
ASSIASGIHNEQF
>NA|TRBJ2-7|TRBV5-6|12
ASSLGRGSYEQY
>NA|TRBJ1-4|TRBV6-5|13
ATTPLGATNEKLF
>NA|TRBJ2-2|TRBV19|9
ASTGLGELF
>NA|TRBJ2-3|TRBV11-3|11
ASSSRGTDTQY
>TRBD2|TRBJ2-1|TRBV4-1|15
ASSPPRAGGPYNEQF
>NA|TRBJ1-5|TRBV6-1|13
ASSSEPRSNQPQH
>NA|TRBJ1-2|TRBV19|11
ASSNRANYGYT
>NA|TRBJ2-3|TRBV6-5|12
ASSLAVNTDTQY
>NA|TRBJ1-1|TRBV29-1|10
SVGTANTEAF
>TRBD2|TRBJ2-7|TRBV5-1|13
ASSLDASGRYEQY
>NA|TRBJ2-5|TRBV11-2|12
ASSFPGMAETQY
>TRBD1|TRBJ1-3|TRBV18|15
ASSEYRTGSSGNTIY
>NA|TRBJ2-7|TRBV14|12
ASSLGRRGYEQY
>TRBD1|TRBJ1-4|TRBV9|13
ASSAFGQGGEKLF
>NA|TRBJ1-1|TRBV7-9|13
ASSAQGSRGTEAF
>TRBD2|TRBJ2-5|TRBV11-2|14
ASSLAGLADQETQY
>TRBD1|TRBJ2-3|TRBV25-1|12
ASSEQGVTDTQY
>NA|TRBJ2-3|TRBV7-3|12
ASSLSLRTDTQY
>NA|TRBJ1-6|TRBV9|12
ASSARSNNSPLH
>TRBD1|TRBJ1-4|TRBV10-3|12
AIRRTGLDEKLF
>TRBD1|TRBJ2-1|TRBV5-1|14
ASSGTPGTGRNEQF
>NA|TRBJ1-5|TRBV19|15
ASIGALGARGNQPQH
>NA|TRBJ1-2|TRBV11-2|11
ASSLGPNYGYT
>TRBD1|NA|TRBV30|19
AWRTRNTYRRGDRGQYEQY
>TRBD1|TRBJ1-4|TRBV7-9|12
ASSPDRYSEKLF
>TRBD2|TRBJ2-2|TRBV5-4|15
ASSLGAGVTNTGELF
>TRBD2|TRBJ2-5|TRBV2|14
ASSEAQAGGQKTQY
>NA|TRBJ1-6|TRBV2|12
ASSERTQIQGPD
>NA|TRBJ2-6|TRBV10-3|17
AISELLSGKASGANVLT
>NA|TRBJ1-5|TRBV7-2|11
ASSLGVSQPQH
>NA|TRBJ1-1|TRBV28|12
ASSGQTANTEAF
>TRBD1|TRBJ1-1|TRBV13|13
ASSLAGQGATEAF